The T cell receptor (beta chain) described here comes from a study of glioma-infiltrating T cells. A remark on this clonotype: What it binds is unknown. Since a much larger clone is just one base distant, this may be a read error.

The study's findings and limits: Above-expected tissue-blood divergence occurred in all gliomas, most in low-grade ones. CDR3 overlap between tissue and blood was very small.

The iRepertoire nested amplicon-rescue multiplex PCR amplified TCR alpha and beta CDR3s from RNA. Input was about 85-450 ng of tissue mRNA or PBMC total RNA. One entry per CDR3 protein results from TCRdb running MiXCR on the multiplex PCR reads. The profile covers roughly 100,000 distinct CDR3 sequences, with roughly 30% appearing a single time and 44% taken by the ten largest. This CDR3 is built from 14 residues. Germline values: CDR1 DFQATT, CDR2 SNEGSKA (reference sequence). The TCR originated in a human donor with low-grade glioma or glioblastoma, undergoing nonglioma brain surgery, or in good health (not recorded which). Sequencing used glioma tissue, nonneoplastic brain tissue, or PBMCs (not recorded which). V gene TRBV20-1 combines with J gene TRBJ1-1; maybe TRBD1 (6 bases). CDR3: CSAPEGGMNTETFF. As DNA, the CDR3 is TGCAGTGCTCCCGAGGGGGGGATGAACACTGAAACTTTCTTT.